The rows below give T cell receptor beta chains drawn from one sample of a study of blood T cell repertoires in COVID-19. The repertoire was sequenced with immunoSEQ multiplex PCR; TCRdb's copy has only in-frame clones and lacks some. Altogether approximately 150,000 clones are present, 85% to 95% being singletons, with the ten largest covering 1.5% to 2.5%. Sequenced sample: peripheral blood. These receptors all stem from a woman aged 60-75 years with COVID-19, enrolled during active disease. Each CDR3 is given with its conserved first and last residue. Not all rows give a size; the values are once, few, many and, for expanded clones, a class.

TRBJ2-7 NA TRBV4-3 CASSQDKDRGYEQYF
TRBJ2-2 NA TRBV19 CASSPDSYTGELFF
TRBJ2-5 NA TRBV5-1 CASSLSASQGLGETQYF
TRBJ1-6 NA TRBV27 CASSPGVGGSYNSPLHF
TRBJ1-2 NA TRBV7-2 CASIGQALLNYGYTF
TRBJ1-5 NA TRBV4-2 CASSQEGGMLNQPQHF
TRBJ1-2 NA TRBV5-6 CASSLAGQGGGYTF
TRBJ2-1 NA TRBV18 CASSPRNGQSSYNEQFF
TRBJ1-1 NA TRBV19 CASSIIGVVAEAFF
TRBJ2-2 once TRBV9 CASSVDRGPGLANTGELFF
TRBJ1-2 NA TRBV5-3 CARSETANYGYTF
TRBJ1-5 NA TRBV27 CASTLGQGGQPQHF
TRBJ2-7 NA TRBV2 CASRKGGDYEQYF
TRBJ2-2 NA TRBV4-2 CASSPALSGLTGELFF
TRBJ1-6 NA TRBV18 CASSGLGGTNSPLHF
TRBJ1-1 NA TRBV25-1 CASTPLLGGMAFF
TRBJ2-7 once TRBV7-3 CASSPSGGGHYEQYF
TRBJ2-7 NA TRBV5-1 CASSGGGTGTHEQYF
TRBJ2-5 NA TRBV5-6 CASRSRLAQETQYF
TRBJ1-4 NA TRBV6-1 CASSERQGSTNEKLFF
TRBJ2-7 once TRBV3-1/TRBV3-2 CASSQGLIAGGYEQYF
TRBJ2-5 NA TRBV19 CASSTGTGGQETQYF